This T cell receptor beta chain was retrieved from a study of cytomegalovirus exposure and HLA in healthy donors. The study, taken as a whole, reports: The classifier, whose performance was assessed in both the original and validation cohorts, reportedly diagnosed cytomegalovirus status with high specificity and sensitivity. TCR beta V- and J-gene trimming, according to a later analysis, was linked to a missense DCLRE1C variant. Likely technical artifact: a cluster of highly shared sequence variants.

On this clone: Antigen: not known.

The CDR3 consists of 15 residues. Between the trimmed V and J ends, which lost 1 base and 4 bases, there was a span of 11 bases. The V gene's germline CDR1 is SEHNR and CDR2 FQNEAQ (reference sequence). Primers included in the PCR were 60 Vbeta and 13 Jbeta primers. Using immunoSEQ multiplex PCR, the repertoire was profiled, and TCRdb retains in-frame clones only, with some absent. The repertoire includes more than 70,000 clones, approximately 63% of them detected once, and about 10% sits in the top ten. Healthy bone marrow donors formed the donor group. The J gene is TRBJ2-1, the V gene TRBV7-9, with D maybe TRBD1 (6 bases). The sequence derives from a woman aged 50 to 65 in good health and CMV-seropositive. Sequenced sample: PBMCs. CDR3 in DNA: TGTGCCAGCAGCTTAGGCCTCGGGACATACAATGAGCAGTTCTTC. Protein: CASSLGLGTYNEQFF. The variable domain in full, with the rest retrieved from reference TRBV7-9 and TRBJ2-1, is DTGVSQNPRHKITKRGQNVTFRCDPISEHNRLYWYRQTLGQGPEFLTYFQNEAQLEKSRLLSDRFSAERPKGSFSTLEIQRTEQGDSAMYLCASSLGLGTYNEQFFGPGTRLTVL.